In this sample, the clone carrying this TCR beta chain turned up once. Trimming removed 0 bases from V and 0 bases from J, with 10 bases in between. The V gene's germline CDR1 is SGHRS and CDR2 YFSETQ. The CDR3 contains 15 residues. The sample belongs to a study of early T cells in non-severe SARS-CoV-2 infection. Turning to the study itself: Sequencing input comprised bulk RNA from unsorted whole blood; chain pairing was not available.

Individual cDNA molecules received unique molecular identifiers during library preparation. Each CDR3 protein gets one entry after TCRdb re-called the 5' RACE reads with MiXCR. The sample consists of 53,000 or so distinct CDR3 sequences, over 7.5% of them appearing once. The sequencing input was whole blood. The V call is TRBV5-1, the J call TRBJ2-7; possibly TRBD1 for D (5 bases). This sequence originates from an adult who was a healthcare worker with PCR-confirmed SARS-CoV-2 infection or an uninfected control (not recorded which). Written as DNA, the CDR3 is TGCGCCAGCAGCTTGGCTCAGGGCGCCTCCTACGAGCAGTACTTC. It encodes CASSLAQGASYEQYF.